This T cell receptor beta chain stems from a study of monozygotic twins with inflammatory bowel disease. Whole-study findings and limits: Healthy co-twins exceeded IBD patients in TCRbeta diversity as measured by inverse Simpson.

In regard to this clonotype: Its target is not known.

Per TCR library, 3500 ng of total RNA was used. No DNA is given; TCRdb re-called the 5' RACE reads and lists each CDR3 protein once. This sample's table reports roughly 150,000 distinct CDR3 sequences. Germline lookup yields CDR1 LNHDA and CDR2 SQIVND (reference sequence). This CDR3 region has 15 residues. What was sequenced was blood. The V call is TRBV19, the J call TRBJ2-1; the TCRdb D gene call, TRBD2, has no DNA to confirm it. The TCR originated in a human donor with ulcerative colitis or Crohn's disease, or a healthy co-twin of an affected twin (not recorded which). CDR3 amino acids: CATSPRQGPYNEQFF.